One sample yielded the 30 T cell receptor beta chains listed below, sequenced in a study of T-cell memory formation after mild COVID-19. TCRdb recomputed calls from the 5' RACE reads with MiXCR, one row per CDR3 protein. The sample contains about 130,000 distinct CDR3 sequences, around 27% of which appear only once. Sequences were obtained from PBMCs or a T cell subset sorted from them (not recorded which). Every receptor here comes from an adult woman who had mild COVID-19 (a few samples of this study predate the infection). Cell type and time point are not known.

This clonotype was observed a handful of times. The V call is TRBV27, the J call TRBJ1-6; D ambiguous. CDR1 and CDR2 from the germline V gene are MNHEY and SMNVEV (reference sequence). The CDR3 runs 17 residues. Between the trimmed V and J ends, which lost 0 bases and 3 bases, there was a span of 12 bases. CDR3 nucleotides: TGTGCCAGCAGTTTATCGATCCCTGGGGACTATAATTCACCCCTCCACTTT. Its translation: CASSLSIPGDYNSPLHF.

This clonotype was observed a handful of times. The V gene is TRBV7-6, the J gene TRBJ2-7; 10 bases agree with TRBD2. The CDR3 consists of 18 residues. The ends lost 1 base at V and 1 base at J; junction bases unmatched: 10. Germline values: CDR1 SGHVS, CDR2 FNYEAQ. In DNA form, the CDR3 reads TGTGCCAGCAGCTTAGTAGCGGGGGGCGAGGATTGGTCCTACGAGCAGTACTTC. It yields the protein CASSLVAGGEDWSYEQYF.

This chain joins TRBV9 and TRBJ1-1, with 8 bases that match TRBD1. The CDR3 has 13 residues. CDR1 and CDR2 (germline): SGDLS, YYNGEE. The trim removed 0 bases at V and 6 bases at J, leaving 1 base unmatched. In nucleotides, the CDR3 is TGTGCCAGCAGCGTAGGGACAGGGTCTGAAGCTTTCTTT. This translates into CASSVGTGSEAFF.

A few counts support this clonotype. The V and J genes are TRBV7-9 and TRBJ2-1; D is possibly TRBD2 (5 bases). Germline V lookup: CDR1 SEHNR, CDR2 FQNEAQ (reference sequence). This CDR3 is built from 12 residues. V lost 0 bases, J lost 10 bases, and 7 bases lay in between. This CDR3 is CASSLAEGEQFF. CDR3 bases: TGTGCCAGCAGCTTAGCCGAGGGAGAGCAGTTCTTC.

V usage is TRBV7-6 and J usage is TRBJ2-1; 7 nucleotides align to TRBD1. V dropped 2 bases and J dropped 2; count of bases not matched to a gene: 6. Looked up from germline, CDR1 is SGHVS and CDR2 is FNYEAQ. The CDR3 runs 16 residues. CDR3 DNA sequence: TGTGCCAGCAGCTTATCAGGGGGTGATACCTACAATGAGCAGTTCTTC. Translation: CASSLSGGDTYNEQFF. Looking up the rest from reference TRBV7-6 and TRBJ2-1 gives the full variable domain: GAGVSQSPRYKVTKRGQDVALRCDPISGHVSLYWYRQALGQGPEFLTYFNYEAQQDKSGLPNDRFSAERPEGSISTLTIQRTEQRDSAMYRCASSLSGGDTYNEQFFGPGTRLTVL.

The chain carries TRBV6-6 and TRBJ2-7; D is undetermined. V lost 6 bases and J lost 3, with 9 bases in between. CDR3 size: 12 residues. Germline values: CDR1 MNHNY, CDR2 SVGAGI (reference sequence). CDR3 coding DNA: TGTGCCAGCAGCTCAATGGGCTACGAGCAGTACTTC. Residues: CASSSMGYEQYF.

The V call is TRBV2, the J call TRBJ1-2; D may be TRBD1 (5 bases). CDR3 size: 15 residues. Trimming left V 3 bases short and J 6 bases short, with 17 bases between. Germline values: CDR1 SNHLY, CDR2 FYNNEI. CDR3 sequence reads: CASSELRVGLDGYTF. CDR3 bases: TGTGCCAGCAGTGAGCTCAGGGTTGGTCTCGATGGCTACACCTTC. The whole variable domain, filled in from reference TRBV2 and TRBJ1-2, reads EPEVTQTPSHQVTQMGQEVILRCVPISNHLYFYWYRQILGQKVEFLVSFYNNEISEKSEIFDDQFSVERPDGSNFTLKIRSTKLEDSAMYFCASSELRVGLDGYTFGSGTRLTVV.

This clonotype was picked up a small number of times. The gene calls are TRBV7-9 and TRBJ1-2; possibly TRBD1 for D (5 bases). V gave up 4 bases and J gave up 3 bases, with 12 bases separating them. The germline V gene encodes CDR1 SEHNR and CDR2 FQNEAQ (reference sequence). The CDR3 consists of 14 residues. The CDR3 is CASSSGPGYYGYTF. Here the CDR3 DNA reads TGTGCCAGCAGCTCGGGACCGGGTTACTATGGCTACACCTTC.

The table lists this clonotype with a count of one. In DNA form, the CDR3 reads TGTGCCAGCAGCAAGGGACAGGGGGTCTCCTACAATGAGCAGTTCTTC. This codes for CASSKGQGVSYNEQFF. This rearrangement joins TRBV7-9 to TRBJ2-1, with TRBD1 identical over 11 bases. Looked up from germline, CDR1 is SEHNR and CDR2 is FQNEAQ (reference sequence). The CDR3 is 16 residues long. The ends lost 5 bases at V and 0 bases at J; junction bases unmatched: 3.

V gene TRBV27 combines with J gene TRBJ2-5; 9 nucleotides match TRBD1. Looked up from germline, CDR1 is MNHEY and CDR2 is SMNVEV (reference sequence). The J segment lost 1 base and the V segment lost 6 bases, leaving 9 bases of the junction unmatched. There are 16 residues in the CDR3. The CDR3 loop is CASRGWDREGQETQYF. The CDR3 nucleotides are TGTGCCAGCAGGGGCTGGGACAGGGAAGGCCAAGAGACCCAGTACTTC.

This rearrangement joins TRBV16 to TRBJ2-1; the match to TRBD2 covers 10 bases. Germline CDR1 and CDR2: KGHSY and FQNENV. CDR3 size: 14 residues. Losses at the gene ends were 4 bases for V and 9 bases for J; bases not matched to a gene: 6. CDR3 protein: CASSRLAGVIEQFF. The CDR3 coding sequence is TGTGCCAGCAGCCGTCTAGCGGGAGTTATTGAGCAGTTCTTC.

V usage is TRBV6-6 and J usage is TRBJ1-1, with D uncertain. With 6 bases removed from V and 4 bases from J, the gap between germline ends came to 12 bases. The CDR3 spans 13 residues. Germline V gene data show CDR1 as MNHNY and CDR2 as SVGAGI (reference sequence). The chain's CDR3 is CASSAIRATEAFF. The CDR3 DNA reads TGTGCCAGCAGCGCCATAAGGGCCACTGAAGCTTTCTTT.

V usage is TRBV25-1 and J usage is TRBJ2-1; possible D gene TRBD1, 5 bases. This CDR3 is built from 15 residues. V was shortened by 1 base and J by 5 bases, with 12 bases between the two germline ends. Germline-derived CDR1 and CDR2 are MGHDK and SYGVNS. The CDR3 reads CASSEWGTGDNEQFF. CDR3 coding DNA: TGTGCCAGCAGTGAATGGGGAACAGGAGACAATGAGCAGTTCTTC.

This rearrangement joins TRBV15 to TRBJ2-1; 7 positions agree with TRBD2. CDR3 size: 16 residues. V shed 0 bases, J shed 3 bases, and the junction held 5 bases outside the gene matches. Germline V lookup: CDR1 LNHNV, CDR2 YYDKDF (reference sequence). The chain's CDR3 is CATSREWRGFYNEQFF. Written as DNA, the CDR3 is TGTGCCACCAGCAGAGAGTGGCGGGGGTTCTACAATGAGCAGTTCTTC. The full variable domain, completed using reference TRBV15 and TRBJ2-1, is DAMVIQNPRYQVTQFGKPVTLSCSQTLNHNVMYWYQQKSSQAPKLLFHYYDKDFNNEADTPDNFQSRRPNTSFCFLDIRSPGLGDTAMYLCATSREWRGFYNEQFFGPGTRLTVL.

This sequence joins TRBV6-6 and TRBJ2-1; 13 positions match TRBD2. Germline V gives CDR1 MNHNY, CDR2 SVGAGI (reference sequence). The CDR3 is made up of 16 amino acids. The junction had 7 bases not matched to a gene; V was cut back by 3 bases and J by 8 bases. CDR3 DNA: TGTGCCAGCAGTTATTGGGAACTAGCGGGGGGGGATGAGCAGTTCTTC. Protein sequence: CASSYWELAGGDEQFF.

Written as DNA, the CDR3 is TGTGCCAGCAAGCATGGGGGCCCTGGAAACACCATATATTTT. It is translated as CASKHGGPGNTIYF. This chain connects TRBV19 to TRBJ1-3; possibly TRBD1 for D (6 bases). This CDR3 region has 14 residues. The germline CDR1 and CDR2 sequences are LNHDA and SQIVND (reference sequence). Trimming removed 9 bases from V and 2 bases from J, with 14 bases in between. Full variable domain (remainder filled in from reference TRBV19 and TRBJ1-3): DGGITQSPKYLFRKEGQNVTLSCEQNLNHDAMYWYRQDPGQGLRLIYYSQIVNDFQKGDIAEGYSVSREKKESFPLTVTSAQKNPTAFYLCASKHGGPGNTIYFGEGSWLTVV.

The V call is TRBV7-8, the J call TRBJ2-2, with D unclear. V shed 5 bases and J shed 0 bases, with 7 bases lying between them. This CDR3 comprises 14 residues. Germline CDR1 reads SGHVS; CDR2 reads FQNEAQ. CDR3 coding DNA: TGTGCCAGCAGCGCCCACGCGAACACCGGGGAGCTGTTTTTT. The encoded protein is CASSAHANTGELFF.

The chain joins TRBV27 to TRBJ2-3; 8 bases match TRBD2. Germline values: CDR1 MNHEY, CDR2 SMNVEV (reference sequence). V lost 6 bases, J lost 5 bases, and 7 bases stayed unmatched. This CDR3 is built from 14 residues. Here the CDR3 reads CASSSGLEIDTQYF. As DNA, the CDR3 is TGTGCCAGCAGCTCGGGACTAGAGATAGATACGCAGTATTTT.

This clonotype appeared many times. The chain has TRBV7-9 and TRBJ2-7; D is unresolved. The CDR3 length is 11 residues. The V gene's germline CDR1 is SEHNR and CDR2 FQNEAQ (reference sequence). V lost 0 bases and J 6 bases, leaving 3 bases between the germline ends. The CDR3 DNA sequence: TGTGCCAGCAGCTTAGCGGGCGAGCAGTACTTC. As protein: CASSLAGEQYF.

This rearrangement joins TRBV5-1 to TRBJ2-3; D possibly corresponds to TRBD1 (6 bases). The CDR3 extends over 15 amino acids. Germline CDR1 SGHRS, CDR2 YFSETQ. Trimming cost V 4 bases and J 0 bases, with 12 bases left between them. The CDR3 DNA follows: TGCGCCAGCAGCCCGGGACAATCTAGCACAGATACGCAGTATTTT. Translated: CASSPGQSSTDTQYF.

This clonotype has ten or more counts. This chain joins TRBV7-9 and TRBJ2-5; D is ambiguous. The CDR3 totals 12 residues. V dropped 1 base and J dropped 5 bases, with 5 bases sitting between them. Germline CDR1 reads SEHNR; CDR2 reads FQNEAQ (reference sequence). The CDR3 here is CASSLGLETQYF. For the CDR3, the DNA is TGTGCCAGCAGCTTAGGATTGGAGACCCAGTACTTC.

J is TRBJ2-1 and V is TRBV3-1, with TRBD2 as a possible D gene (5 bases). This CDR3 is 16 amino acids long. The germline CDR1 and CDR2 sequences are LGHDT and YNNKEL (reference sequence). V lost 5 bases, J lost 2 bases, and 16 bases lay in between. The CDR3 region has the DNA TGTGCCAGCAGCAAAGGGCGGGTAAATCCCTACAATGAGCAGTTCTTC. This translates into CASSKGRVNPYNEQFF.

The V gene is TRBV6-5, the J gene TRBJ2-7; 9 bases fit TRBD1. After removal of 5 bases from V and 4 bases from J, the junction contained 6 bases not matched to a gene. Germline CDR1 MNHEY, CDR2 SVGAGI. There are 14 residues in the CDR3. Here the CDR3 DNA reads TGTGCCAGCAGTCCAGGACAGGGGAGGTACGAGCAGTACTTC. Translating gives CASSPGQGRYEQYF.

V and J are TRBV20-1 and TRBJ1-1; 10 bases are a match to TRBD1. This CDR3 contains 13 residues. Germline V gene sequence: CDR1 DFQATT, CDR2 SNEGSKA (reference sequence). After removal of 8 bases from V and 0 bases from J, the junction contained 3 bases not matched to a gene. CDR3 amino acids: CSSTGGLNTEAFF. In DNA form, the CDR3 reads TGCAGTTCGACAGGGGGCTTGAACACTGAAGCTTTCTTT.

By sample share, this clonotype is medium-sized. The V and J genes are TRBV12-3 or TRBV12-4 and TRBJ2-7; D remains unclear. V lost 6 bases and J 4 bases, leaving 7 bases between the germline ends. The CDR3 contains 11 residues. The CDR3 is CASSSTYEQYF. The CDR3 DNA follows: TGTGCCAGCAGCTCCACTTACGAGCAGTACTTC.

This clonotype was counted between two and nine times. The chain recombines TRBV24-1 with TRBJ2-3; D gene uncertain. V lost 3 bases and J lost 4, with 4 bases in between. The CDR3 spans 12 residues. The germline gives CDR1 KGHDR, CDR2 SFDVKD. The CDR3 here is CATSDAADTQYF. In nucleotides, the CDR3 is TGTGCCACCAGTGATGCGGCAGATACGCAGTATTTT.

The chain is built from TRBV5-6 and TRBJ1-2; D gene uncertain. The V end lost 0 bases, the J end lost 5 bases, and 11 bases lay between the germline ends. The germline V gene has CDR1 SGHDT and CDR2 YYEEEE. The CDR3 length is 14 residues. In DNA, the CDR3 is TGTGCCAGCAGCTTGGAAGGGCTGGATTATGGCTACACCTTC. It translates to CASSLEGLDYGYTF.

The V and J genes are TRBV6-1 and TRBJ1-5; D perhaps matches TRBD1 (6 bases). Trimming stripped 2 bases from V and 4 bases from J, with 12 bases between. Germline-derived CDR1 and CDR2 are MNHNS and SASEGT. The CDR3 consists of 15 residues. CDR3 sequence (DNA): TGTGCCAGCAGTGAAATAACAGGGTCAAATCAGCCCCAGCATTTT. This codes for CASSEITGSNQPQHF.

The gene calls are TRBV6-5 and TRBJ2-7; D remains ambiguous. This CDR3 is 13 amino acids long. V lost 2 bases and J lost 2, with 7 bases in between. Germline CDR1 and CDR2: MNHEY and SVGAGI. CDR3 sequence reads: CASSYGAAYEQYF. CDR3 coding DNA: TGTGCCAGCAGTTACGGCGCAGCCTACGAGCAGTACTTC.

The chain is built from TRBV12-3 or TRBV12-4 and TRBJ2-7, with TRBD1 identical over 8 bases. There are 14 residues in the CDR3. V lost 6 bases to trimming and J lost 5 bases; unmatched junction nucleotides: 9. This CDR3 reads CASRWTGYSDEQYF. Here the CDR3 DNA reads TGTGCCAGCAGATGGACAGGGTACTCGGACGAGCAGTACTTC.